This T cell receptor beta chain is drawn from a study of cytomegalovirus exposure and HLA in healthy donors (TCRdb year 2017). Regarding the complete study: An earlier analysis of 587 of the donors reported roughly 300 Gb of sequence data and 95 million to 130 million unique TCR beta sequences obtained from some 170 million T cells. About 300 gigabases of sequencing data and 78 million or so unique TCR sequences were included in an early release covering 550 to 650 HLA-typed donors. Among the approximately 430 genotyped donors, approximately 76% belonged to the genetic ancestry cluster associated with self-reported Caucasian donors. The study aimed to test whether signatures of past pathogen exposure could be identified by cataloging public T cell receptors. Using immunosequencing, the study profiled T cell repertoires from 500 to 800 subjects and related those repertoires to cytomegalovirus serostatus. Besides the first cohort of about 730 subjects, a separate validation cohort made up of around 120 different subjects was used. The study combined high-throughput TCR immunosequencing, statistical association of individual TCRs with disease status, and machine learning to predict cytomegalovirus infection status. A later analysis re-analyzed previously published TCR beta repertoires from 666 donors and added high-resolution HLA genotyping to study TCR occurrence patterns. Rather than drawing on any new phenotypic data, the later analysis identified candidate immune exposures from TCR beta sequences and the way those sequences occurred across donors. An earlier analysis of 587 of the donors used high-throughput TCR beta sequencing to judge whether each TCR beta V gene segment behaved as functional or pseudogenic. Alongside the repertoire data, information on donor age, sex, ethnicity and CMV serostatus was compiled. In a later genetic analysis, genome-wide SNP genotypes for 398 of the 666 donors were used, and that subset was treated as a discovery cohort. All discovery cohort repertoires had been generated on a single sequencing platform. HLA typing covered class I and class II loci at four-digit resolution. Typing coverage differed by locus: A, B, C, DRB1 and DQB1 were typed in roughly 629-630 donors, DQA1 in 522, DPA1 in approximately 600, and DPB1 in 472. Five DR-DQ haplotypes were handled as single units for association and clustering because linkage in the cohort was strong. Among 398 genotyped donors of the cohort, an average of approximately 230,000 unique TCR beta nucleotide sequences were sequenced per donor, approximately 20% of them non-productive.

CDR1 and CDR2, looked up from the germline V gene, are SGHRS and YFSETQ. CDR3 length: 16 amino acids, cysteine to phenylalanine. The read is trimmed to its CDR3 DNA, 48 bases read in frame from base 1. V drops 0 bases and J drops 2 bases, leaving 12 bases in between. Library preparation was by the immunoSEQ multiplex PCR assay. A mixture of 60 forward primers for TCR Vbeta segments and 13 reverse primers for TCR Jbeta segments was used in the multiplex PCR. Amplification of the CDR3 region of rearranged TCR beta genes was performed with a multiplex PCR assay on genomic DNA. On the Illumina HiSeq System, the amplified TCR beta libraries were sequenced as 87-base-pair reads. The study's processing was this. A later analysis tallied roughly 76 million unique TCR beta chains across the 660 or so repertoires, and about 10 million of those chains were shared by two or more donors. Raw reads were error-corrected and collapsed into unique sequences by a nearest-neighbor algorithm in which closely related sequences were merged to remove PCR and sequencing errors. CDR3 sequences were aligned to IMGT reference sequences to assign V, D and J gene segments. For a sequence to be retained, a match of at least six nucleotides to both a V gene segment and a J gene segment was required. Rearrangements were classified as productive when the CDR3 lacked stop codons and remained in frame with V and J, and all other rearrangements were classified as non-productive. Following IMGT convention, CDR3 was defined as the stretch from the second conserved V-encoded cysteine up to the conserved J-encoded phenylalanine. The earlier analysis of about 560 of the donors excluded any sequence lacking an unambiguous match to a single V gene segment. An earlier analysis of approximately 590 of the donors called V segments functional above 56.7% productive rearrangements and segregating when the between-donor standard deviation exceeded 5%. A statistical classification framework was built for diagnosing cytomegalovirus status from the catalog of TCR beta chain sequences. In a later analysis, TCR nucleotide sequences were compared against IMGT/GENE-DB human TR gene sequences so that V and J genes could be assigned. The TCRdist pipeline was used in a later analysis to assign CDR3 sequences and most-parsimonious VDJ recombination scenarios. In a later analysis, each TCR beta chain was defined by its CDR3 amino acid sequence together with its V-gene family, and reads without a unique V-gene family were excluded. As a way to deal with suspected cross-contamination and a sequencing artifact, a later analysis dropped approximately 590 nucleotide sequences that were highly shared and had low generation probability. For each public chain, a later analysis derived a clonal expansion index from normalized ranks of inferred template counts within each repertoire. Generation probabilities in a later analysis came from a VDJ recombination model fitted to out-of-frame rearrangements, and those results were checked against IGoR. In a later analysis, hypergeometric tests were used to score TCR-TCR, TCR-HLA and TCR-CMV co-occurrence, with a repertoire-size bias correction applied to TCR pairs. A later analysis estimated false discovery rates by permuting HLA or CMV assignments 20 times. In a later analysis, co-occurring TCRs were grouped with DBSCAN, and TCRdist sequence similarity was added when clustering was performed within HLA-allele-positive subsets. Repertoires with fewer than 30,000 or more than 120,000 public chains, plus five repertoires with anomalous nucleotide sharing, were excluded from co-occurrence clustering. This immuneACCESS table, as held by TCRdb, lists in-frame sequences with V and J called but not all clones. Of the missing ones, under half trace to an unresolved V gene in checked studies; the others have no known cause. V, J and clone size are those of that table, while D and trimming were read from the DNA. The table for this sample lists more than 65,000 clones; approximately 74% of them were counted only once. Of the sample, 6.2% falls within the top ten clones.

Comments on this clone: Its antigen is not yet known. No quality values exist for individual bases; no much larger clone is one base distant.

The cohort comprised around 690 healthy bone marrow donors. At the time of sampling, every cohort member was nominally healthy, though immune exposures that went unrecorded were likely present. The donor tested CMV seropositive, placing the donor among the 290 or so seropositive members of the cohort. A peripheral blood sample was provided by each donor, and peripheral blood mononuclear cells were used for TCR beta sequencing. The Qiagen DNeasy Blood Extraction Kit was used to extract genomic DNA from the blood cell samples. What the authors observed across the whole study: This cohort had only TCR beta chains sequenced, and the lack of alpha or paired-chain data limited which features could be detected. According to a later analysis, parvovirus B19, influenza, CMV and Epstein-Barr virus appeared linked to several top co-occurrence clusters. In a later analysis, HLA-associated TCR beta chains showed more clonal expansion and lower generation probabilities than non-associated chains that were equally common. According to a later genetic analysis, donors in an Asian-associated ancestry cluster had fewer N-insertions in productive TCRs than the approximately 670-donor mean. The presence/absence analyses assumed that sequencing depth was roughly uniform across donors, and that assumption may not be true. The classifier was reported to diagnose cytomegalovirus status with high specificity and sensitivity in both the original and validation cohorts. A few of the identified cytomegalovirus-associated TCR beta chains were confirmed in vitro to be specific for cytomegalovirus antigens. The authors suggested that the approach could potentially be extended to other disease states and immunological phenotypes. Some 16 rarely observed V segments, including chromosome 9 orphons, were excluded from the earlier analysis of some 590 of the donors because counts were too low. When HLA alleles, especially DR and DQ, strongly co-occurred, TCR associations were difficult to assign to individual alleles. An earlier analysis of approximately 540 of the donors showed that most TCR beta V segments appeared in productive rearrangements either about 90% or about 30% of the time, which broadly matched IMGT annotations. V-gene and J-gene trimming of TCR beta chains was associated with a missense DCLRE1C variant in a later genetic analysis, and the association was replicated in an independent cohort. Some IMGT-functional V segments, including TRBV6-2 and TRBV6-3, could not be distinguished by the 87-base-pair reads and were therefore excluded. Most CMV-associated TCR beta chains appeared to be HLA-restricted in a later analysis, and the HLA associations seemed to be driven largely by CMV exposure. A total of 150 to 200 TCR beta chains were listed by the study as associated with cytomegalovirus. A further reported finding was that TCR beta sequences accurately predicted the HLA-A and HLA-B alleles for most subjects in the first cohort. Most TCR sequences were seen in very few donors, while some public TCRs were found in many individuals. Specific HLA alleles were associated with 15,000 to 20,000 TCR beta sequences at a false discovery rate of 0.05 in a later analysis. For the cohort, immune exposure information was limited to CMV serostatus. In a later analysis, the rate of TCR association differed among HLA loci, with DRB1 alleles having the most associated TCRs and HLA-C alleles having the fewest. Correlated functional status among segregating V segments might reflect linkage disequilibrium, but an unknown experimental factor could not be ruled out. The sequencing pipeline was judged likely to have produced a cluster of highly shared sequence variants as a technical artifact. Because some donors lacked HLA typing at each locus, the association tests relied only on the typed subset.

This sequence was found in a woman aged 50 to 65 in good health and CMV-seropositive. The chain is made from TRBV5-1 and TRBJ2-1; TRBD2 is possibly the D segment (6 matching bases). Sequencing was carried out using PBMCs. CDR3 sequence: CASSLGAGKAYNEQFF. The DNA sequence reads TGCGCCAGCAGCTTGGGGGCGGGAAAGGCCTACAATGAGCAGTTCTTC.